Shown below are 30 T cell receptor beta chains from a single sample sequenced in a study of PD-L1 blockade in urothelial cancer. Time point: pretreatment peripheral blood. Profiling relied on immunoSEQ multiplex PCR, and the TCRdb table lists in-frame clones only, not all of them. The sample has 45,000 or so clones, approximately 90% seen once. Sequencing used PBMCs, obtained around atezolizumab (anti-PD-L1) treatment. These TCRs come from a donor older than 35 with urothelial cancer.

V and J are TRBV21-1 and TRBJ2-5; no check of the table's D call, TRBD2, against the DNA was made. TRBV21-1 is shown as a pseudogene. This CDR3 has 14 amino acids. DNA for the CDR3: TGTGCCAGCGGCCCCCGGGGAGCGCAAGAGACCCAGTACTTC. Protein sequence: CASGPRGAQETQYF.

This clone came up a few times. The conserved phenylalanine or tryptophan normally closing the CDR3 is absent here, so this likely arose from a read error. No DNA is shown, since the ends of the CDR3 on it are uncertain; the CDR3 is the one TCRdb lists. V and J are TRBV30 and TRBJ1-4; TRBD1, the table's D call, lacks a check against the DNA. The CDR3 comprises 12 residues, both ends counted. Per germline, CDR1 GTSNPN and CDR2 SVGIG (reference sequence). CDR3 amino acids: CAWSPRTGLMRI.

The chain has TRBV18 and TRBJ2-5, with no clear D. Per the germline V gene, CDR1 is KGHSH and CDR2 is LQKENI. This CDR3 is built from 14 residues. V lost 5 bases, J lost 2 bases, and 12 bases lay in between. CDR3 sequence: CASSSQDLQETQYF. CDR3 in DNA: TGTGCCAGCTCATCACAAGACTTACAAGAGACCCAGTACTTC.

This clone was recorded only once. V and J are TRBV4-3 and TRBJ2-1; TRBD2 matches at 11 bases. Germline lookup yields CDR1 LGHNA and CDR2 YSLEER. The junction had 6 bases not matched to a gene; V was cut back by 0 bases and J by 5 bases. The CDR3 sequence is 17 residues long. The CDR3 loop reads CASSQDQTSGSHNEQFF. The CDR3 bases are TGCGCCAGCAGCCAAGACCAAACTAGCGGGAGTCACAATGAGCAGTTCTTC.

The chain combines TRBV7-9 with TRBJ2-2, with no clear D. The CDR3 spans 12 residues. V was cut by 3 bases and J by 5 bases, with 4 bases left in between. From germline, CDR1 is SEHNR and CDR2 FQNEAQ (reference sequence). The CDR3 loop reads CASSFETGELFF. The CDR3 bases are TGTGCCAGCAGCTTTGAGACCGGGGAGCTGTTTTTT.

The V and J genes are TRBV5-1 and TRBJ2-7; D is uncertain. CDR1 and CDR2 (germline): SGHRS, YFSETQ. The V end was cut by 2 bases, the J end by 6 bases, with 15 bases between. This CDR3 comprises 14 residues. In DNA form, the CDR3 reads TGCGCCAGCAGCTTCTTAGCTAGTGTCCGCGAGCAGTACTTC. It yields the protein CASSFLASVREQYF.

This rearrangement joins TRBV14 to TRBJ2-1; D is possibly TRBD1 (5 bases). The CDR3 is 13 amino acids. The germline CDR1 and CDR2 sequences are SGHDN and FVKESK. V gave up 4 bases and J gave up 5 bases, with 9 bases separating them. The CDR3 sequence is CASSPTDHNEQFF. The CDR3 DNA sequence: TGTGCCAGCAGCCCGACAGATCACAATGAGCAGTTCTTC.

V usage is TRBV6-5 and J usage is TRBJ2-3, with D possibly matching TRBD1 (6 bases). Germline V gene lookup returns CDR1 MNHEY and CDR2 SVGAGI. The CDR3 covers 14 residues. V was trimmed by 5 bases and J by 2 bases, leaving 11 bases between them. The CDR3 sequence is CASSTRTATDTQYF. CDR3 DNA sequence: TGTGCCAGCAGTACCCGGACAGCCACAGATACGCAGTATTTT.

This rearrangement joins TRBV27 to TRBJ2-5, with D possibly matching TRBD2 (6 bases). Germline V gene sequence: CDR1 MNHEY, CDR2 SMNVEV (reference sequence). Trimming shortened V by 7 bases and J by 5 bases, and 20 bases separated the two germline ends. There are 15 residues in the CDR3. CDR3 sequence: CASKDYGVGGETQYF. The DNA for the CDR3 is TGTGCCAGCAAAGATTACGGAGTTGGAGGGGAGACCCAGTACTTC.

The chain combines TRBV19 with TRBJ2-3, with 14 bases lining up with TRBD2. There are 15 residues in the CDR3. CDR1 and CDR2 (germline): LNHDA, SQIVND (reference sequence). V lost 5 bases to trimming and J lost 6 bases; unmatched junction nucleotides: 4. The CDR3 loop reads CASSPRLAGGDTQYF. The CDR3, as DNA: TGTGCCAGTAGTCCCAGACTAGCGGGAGGGGATACGCAGTATTTT. The full variable domain, rest sourced from reference TRBV19 and TRBJ2-3, is DGGITQSPKYLFRKEGQNVTLSCEQNLNHDAMYWYRQDPGQGLRLIYYSQIVNDFQKGDIAEGYSVSREKKESFPLTVTSAQKNPTAFYLCASSPRLAGGDTQYFGPGTRLTVL.

The V and J genes are TRBV5-5 and TRBJ2-5; D may be TRBD1 (6 bases). The CDR3 is made up of 13 amino acids. V lost 2 bases to trimming and J lost 7 bases, with 12 bases between them. Germline CDR1 and CDR2: SGHKS and YYEKEE (reference sequence). CDR3 residues: CASSFGRGGTQYF. CDR3 DNA: TGTGCCAGCAGCTTCGGCAGGGGTGGGACCCAGTACTTC.

This sequence joins TRBV21-1 and TRBJ1-5; the table's D call TRBD1 went unverified against the DNA. TRBV21-1 is deemed a pseudogene. The CDR3 extends over 17 amino acids. CDR3 nucleotides: TGTGCCAGCACCGCCCGGGACAGCTCATATAGCAATCAGCCCCAGCATTTT. Encoded protein: CASTARDSSYSNQPQHF.

V is TRBV4-2 and J is TRBJ2-2; D is possibly TRBD2 (5 bases). There are 17 residues in the CDR3. The germline V gene has CDR1 LGHNA and CDR2 YNFKEQ. V dropped 4 bases and J dropped 0 bases, with 15 bases sitting between them. Here the CDR3 reads CASSPPTLGANTGELFF. The CDR3, as DNA: TGTGCCAGCAGCCCTCCCACCCTCGGGGCGAACACCGGGGAGCTGTTTTTT.

This clone was recorded only once. The CDR3 DNA reads TGTGCCATCAGTGACCCGGGACAGGGGGCAGGGGGAGCTTTCTTT. Its protein product is CAISDPGQGAGGAFF. J is TRBJ1-1 and V is TRBV10-3; the match to TRBD1 covers 12 bases. The V gene's germline CDR1 is ENHRY and CDR2 SYGVKD. The ends lost 3 bases at V and 10 bases at J; junction bases unmatched: 9. The CDR3 totals 15 residues.

This clone was observed once. Other DNA sequences in the sample encode the same CDR3. The V and J genes are TRBV28 and TRBJ1-2; D is unresolved. The CDR3 has 14 amino acids. Between the trimmed V and J ends, which lost 6 bases and 3 bases, there was a span of 14 bases. The V gene's germline CDR1 is MDHEN and CDR2 SYDVKM. CDR3 nucleotides: TGTGCCAGCAGCCCTCGGGAGGCTCACTATGGCTACACCTTC. Protein sequence: CASSPREAHYGYTF.

This sequence joins TRBV7-9 and TRBJ2-7; 7 nucleotides match TRBD2. The CDR3 has 15 residues. The V gene's germline CDR1 is SEHNR and CDR2 FQNEAQ (reference sequence). The trim removed 3 bases at V and 3 bases at J, leaving 8 bases unmatched. In nucleotides, the CDR3 is TGTGCCAGCAGCTTTCCTGGGGCGGGGGTCTACGAGCAGTACTTC. It specifies CASSFPGAGVYEQYF.

This chain joins TRBV27 and TRBJ2-1; 8 positions match TRBD2. The CDR3 totals 16 residues. The germline CDR1 and CDR2 sequences are MNHEY and SMNVEV (reference sequence). J was trimmed by 0 bases and V by 4 bases; bases with no gene match: 5. The CDR3 loop is CASSSIAGHSYNEQFF. For the CDR3, the DNA is TGTGCCAGCAGTTCCATAGCGGGACACTCCTACAATGAGCAGTTCTTC.

The chain links TRBV19 to TRBJ1-1, with a weak D call TRBD1 (5 bases). Trimming took off 5 bases at V and 2 bases at J, with 9 bases between the two ends. CDR1 LNHDA and CDR2 SQIVND come from the germline V gene (reference sequence). CDR3 length: 13 amino acids. In DNA form, the CDR3 reads TGTGCCAGTAGTCCCGGGGGTAACACTGAAGCTTTCTTT. This gives the protein CASSPGGNTEAFF.

This CDR3 reads CASSVGRDQPQHF. CDR3 nucleotides: TGTGCCAGCAGCGTAGGACGGGATCAGCCCCAGCATTTT. The chain combines TRBV9 with TRBJ1-5; D gene unclear. Trimming stripped 0 bases from V and 5 bases from J, with 6 bases between. The length of the CDR3 is 13 residues. Germline CDR1 SGDLS, CDR2 YYNGEE.

The genes are TRBV6-5 and TRBJ2-3, with 12 bases that match TRBD2. CDR3 size: 15 residues. The J segment lost 3 bases and the V segment lost 5 bases, leaving 3 bases of the junction unmatched. Per the germline V gene, CDR1 is MNHEY and CDR2 is SVGAGI. The CDR3 nucleotides read TGTGCCAGCAGTCCCCTAGCGGGAGGGACAGATACGCAGTATTTT. Amino acids: CASSPLAGGTDTQYF.

The rearrangement joins TRBV6-5 to TRBJ1-2; 8 nucleotides line up with TRBD1. Germline assignment: CDR1 MNHEY and CDR2 SVGAGI. V shed 0 bases, J shed 5 bases, and the junction held 5 bases outside the gene matches. The CDR3 has 15 residues. The CDR3 region has the DNA TGTGCCAGCAGTTACTCGCCAGGGGGCGCGTATGGCTACACCTTC. Translated: CASSYSPGGAYGYTF.

The chain uses TRBV6-5 and TRBJ1-5, with 8 positions matching TRBD1. V dropped 6 bases and J dropped 8; count of bases not matched to a gene: 6. Germline loops: CDR1 MNHEY, CDR2 SVGAGI. The CDR3 runs 13 residues. DNA of the CDR3: TGTGCCAGCAGCCGACAGGGGCAGGAGCCCCAGCATTTT. Translating gives CASSRQGQEPQHF.

The chain couples TRBV28 to TRBJ2-7; 8 positions match TRBD1. The CDR3 runs to 12 residues. Trimming at V came to 6 bases and at J to 7 bases, leaving 5 bases not matched to a gene. From germline, CDR1 is MDHEN and CDR2 SYDVKM. In nucleotides, the CDR3 is TGTGCCAGCAGCCCAGGGGGCTGGGAGCAGTACTTC. Its protein is CASSPGGWEQYF.

The rearrangement uses TRBV28 and TRBJ1-2; possible D gene TRBD1, 5 bases. Germline CDR1 is MDHEN and CDR2 is SYDVKM. Trimming pared 6 bases from V and 4 bases from J, leaving 9 bases between. There are 12 residues in the CDR3. The CDR3 loop reads CASSWQGYGYTF. The CDR3 DNA follows: TGTGCCAGCAGCTGGCAGGGCTATGGCTACACCTTC.

This clone showed up just once. The chain's CDR3 is CATSAPPGWGQFF. As DNA, the CDR3 is TGTGCCACCAGCGCCCCCCCGGGATGGGGGCAGTTCTTC. The rearrangement uses TRBV15 and TRBJ2-1; possible D gene TRBD2, 5 bases. The V end was cut by 5 bases, the J end by 12 bases, with 17 bases between. The CDR3 totals 13 residues. Germline V gene data show CDR1 as LNHNV and CDR2 as YYDKDF (reference sequence). The full variable domain, completed using reference TRBV15 and TRBJ2-1, is DAMVIQNPRYQVTQFGKPVTLSCSQTLNHNVMYWYQQKSSQAPKLLFHYYDKDFNNEADTPDNFQSRRPNTSFCFLDIRSPGLGDTAMYLCATSAPPGWGQFFGPGTRLTVL.

The rearrangement joins TRBV9 to TRBJ2-7; a weak D match, TRBD2 (5 bases). Between the trimmed V and J ends, which lost 7 bases and 0 bases, there was a span of 5 bases. CDR3 length: 11 amino acids. Germline values: CDR1 SGDLS, CDR2 YYNGEE. This CDR3 reads CASGSSYEQYF. Here the CDR3 DNA reads TGTGCCAGCGGGAGCTCCTACGAGCAGTACTTC.

This rearrangement joins TRBV5-6 to TRBJ2-5, with TRBD2 matching over 8 bases. Per the germline V gene, CDR1 is SGHDT and CDR2 is YYEEEE. The CDR3 is 14 residues long. V shed 1 base and J 5 bases; nucleotides not matched to a gene: 4. The CDR3 bases are TGTGCCAGCAGCTTGCGGGGGGGGGCGGAGACCCAGTACTTC. Protein sequence: CASSLRGGAETQYF.

Concerning this clone itself: One end of the junction fails to match germline, which may point to a read error. The chain carries TRBV7-7 and TRBJ2-5; TRBD2 is a possible D gene (5 bases). The CDR3 runs to 14 residues. Germline V CDR1 and CDR2: SSHAT, FNYEAQ (reference sequence). The CDR3: CASSLGSSRGAQYF. CDR3 sequence (DNA): TGTGCTAGCAGCTTAGGGTCTAGCCGTGGGGCCCAGTACTTC.

The rearrangement uses TRBV6-6 and TRBJ1-1; maybe TRBD1 (6 bases). The CDR3 is 15 residues long. The germline V gene has CDR1 MNHNY and CDR2 SVGAGI (reference sequence). Trimming cost V 7 bases and J 2 bases, with 17 bases left between them. As DNA, the CDR3 is TGTGCCAGCAAACGGGACAAATCCCCCAACACTGAAGCTTTCTTT. Protein product: CASKRDKSPNTEAFF.

The chain uses TRBV7-3 and TRBJ2-7, with 7 bases aligning to TRBD2. Germline trimming cut 3 bases from V and 4 bases from J; bases unmatched to any gene: 9. The V gene's germline CDR1 is SGHTA and CDR2 FQGTGA. This CDR3 has 15 amino acids. The CDR3 spells CASSLMGGPGYEQYF. The CDR3 bases are TGTGCCAGCAGCTTGATGGGAGGGCCCGGTTACGAGCAGTACTTC.